This T cell receptor (beta chain) stems from a study of blood T cell repertoires in COVID-19 (TCRdb year 2020). The study in broad terms: The collaborator samples originated in the United States, Italy and Spain and spanned the acute and convalescent phases of COVID-19. Subjects who had been exposed to COVID-19, were actively infected with it, or had recovered from it provided the deeply sampled blood TCRbeta repertoires that made up the dataset. The prospective study material was composed of cDNA or gDNA derived from T cells, B-cell-depleted T cells, or PBMCs. The sample metadata nearly always contained a de-identified subject ID, COVID-19 status, age in years and sex. Where HLA class I and class II types were available, the types were taken from metadata supplied by the sample provider, not from assay-based typing. The repertoires were released in a freely available public database intended as a resource for research on the immune response to SARS-CoV-2. Samples were obtained from the ongoing ImmuneRACE study (first 160 participants) and from about 1,300 subjects provided by 6 global collaborators.

Note on this clone: The clone's antigen remains unknown. No base-level quality is on record; no much larger clone is a single base apart. The same CDR3 also results from other DNA sequences found in this sample.

In the prospective study, participants were about 18 to 90 years old, resided in about two dozen geographic areas of the United States, and were enrolled through a virtual design. In the prospective study, participants were assigned to cohorts based on the clinical history participants reported in a screening survey and a study questionnaire. Recovered participants in ImmuneRACE Cohort 3 were defined as having two consecutive negative NP/OP PCR tests, clearance from a healthcare professional, or resolution of symptoms. Each participant in the prospective study had whole blood, serum and a nasopharyngeal or oropharyngeal swab collected by mobile phlebotomists. Participants in the prospective study had the option to provide additional blood draws and questionnaires over an approximately 2-month period. Before DNA extraction, prospective study blood samples were shipped either frozen or at room temperature.

Broad study findings and their caveats: Clinical and demographic metadata were provided uncurated, with the amount varying by source and participant.

In the germline V gene, CDR1 corresponds to SGHRS and CDR2 to YFSETQ. Here V drops 3 bases and J drops 1 base, and the junction holds 1 base not matched to any gene. Reading from cysteine to phenylalanine, the CDR3 counts 15 amino acids. The entry retains the CDR3 DNA only, 45 bases that are in frame from base 1. The immunoSEQ Assay, a bias-controlled multiplex PCR, was used to amplify TCRbeta CDR3 regions from genomic DNA. The study's processing was this. The number of nucleated cells in each sample was estimated by amplification of reference gene primers within the assay. Sequence reads were collapsed and filtered to measure the absolute abundance of every unique TCRbeta CDR3 rearrangement. For each sample, productive Simpson clonality was calculated by taking the square root of Simpson's diversity index across productive rearrangements. TCRdb's version of the immuneACCESS table is confined to in-frame rearrangements and falls short of the full clone set. An unresolved V gene accounts for under half of the shortfall where checked; the remainder is of unknown origin. V, J and clone size reflect that table, while D and trimming were determined from the DNA. This sample gives some 530,000 clones in total; about nine tenths of them show up just once. 6.5% to 9.5% of the sample comes from the top ten.

This receptor chain uses TRBV5-1 and TRBJ2-2; 9 of the junction bases match TRBD1. The receptor's source is a woman aged 55-69 years who had recovered from COVID-19. The sequenced material came from PBMCs or T cells enriched from blood (not recorded which). Here is the DNA: TGCGCCAGCAGCTCGGGACAGGGGAACACCGGGGAGCTGTTTTTT. It specifies CASSSGQGNTGELFF.